Described below is a single T cell receptor (beta chain) sequence and its context. A multiplex PCR was run with 60 Vbeta primers and 13 Jbeta primers. Some clones are missing from TCRdb's copy, which holds only in-frame ones; the method was immunoSEQ multiplex PCR. The sample yields around 130,000 clones, around 8.5% seen once. This sample was taken from a study of cytomegalovirus exposure and HLA in healthy donors. CDR1 and CDR2 (germline): SNHLY, FYNNEI. CDR3 size: 14 residues. Losses at the gene ends were 5 bases for V and 5 bases for J; bases not matched to a gene: 6. The chain couples TRBV2 to TRBJ1-1; TRBD1 agrees at 9 bases. Material for sequencing was PBMCs. The sequence came from a man in his forties in good health and CMV-seronegative. The CDR3 DNA follows: TGTGCCAGCAGTCCTGACAGGGGGGGTACTGAAGCTTTCTTT. Its protein product is CASSPDRGGTEAFF. The variable domain in full, completed from reference TRBV2 and TRBJ1-1, reads EPEVTQTPSHQVTQMGQEVILRCVPISNHLYFYWYRQILGQKVEFLVSFYNNEISEKSEIFDDQFSVERPDGSNFTLKIRSTKLEDSAMYFCASSPDRGGTEAFFGQGTRLTVV.